The following is a TCR beta chain sequence with its context. The CDR3 has 17 amino acids. CDR1 and CDR2 from the germline V gene are SGHKS and YYEKEE (reference sequence). Trimming cost V 0 bases and J 6 bases, with 18 bases left between them. The data stem from a study of control samples from healthy donors and cancer patients. The protocol was immunoSEQ multiplex PCR, while the TCRdb copy is restricted to in-frame clones and leaves out a portion. The sample consists of 100,000 or so clones, about 90% of them appearing once. The specimen sequenced was blood. This TCR was sampled from a woman between 18 and 29 years old in good health. This chain links TRBV5-5 with TRBJ2-2; the D gene is possibly TRBD2 (7 bases). The CDR3: CASSLDGGASLSGELFF. CDR3 DNA sequence: TGTGCCAGCAGCTTGGATGGGGGGGCATCCTTGTCCGGGGAGCTGTTTTTT.